These 20 T cell receptor beta chains came from one sample sequenced in a study of cytotoxic CD8 clonotypes in ibrutinib-treated CLL (dated by TCRdb to the early 2020s). The time point label, as the study defines it: about a year on ibrutinib. The library was made by the immunoSEQ multiplex PCR assay. The immuneACCESS repertoire file appears here via TCRdb, limited to in-frame rearrangements. These files lack a portion of the clones; in checked studies, under half of the deficit traces to unresolved V genes, and the cause of the others is not known. The sample table records more than 50,000 clones; roughly 57% of these occur just once. Under 15% of the sample goes to the ten largest clones. The starting material was PBMCs, obtained after 12 months of ibrutinib treatment. These receptors came from a human donor with chronic lymphocytic leukemia.

This chain uses TRBV2 with TRBJ2-7; 8 bases are a match to TRBD1. The V and J ends lost 4 bases and 3 bases, in that order; junction bases with no gene match: 5. The CDR3 consists of 14 residues. CDR1 and CDR2 from the germline V gene are SNHLY and FYNNEI. CDR3 region: CASSVTGESYEQYF. For the CDR3, the DNA is TGTGCCAGCAGTGTGACAGGGGAGAGCTACGAGCAGTACTTC. The full variable domain, its missing parts supplied by reference TRBV2 and TRBJ2-7, is EPEVTQTPSHQVTQMGQEVILRCVPISNHLYFYWYRQILGQKVEFLVSFYNNEISEKSEIFDDQFSVERPDGSNFTLKIRSTKLEDSAMYFCASSVTGESYEQYFGPGTRLTVT.

This clone occurred a few times. J is TRBJ1-1 and V is TRBV15; tentative D call: TRBD1 (5 bases). In germline, CDR1 is LNHNV, CDR2 YYDKDF (reference sequence). Trimming stripped 1 base from V and 0 bases from J, with 9 bases between. This CDR3 has 15 residues. The CDR3 nucleotides read TGTGCCACCAGCAGAGCGACAGCAATGAACACTGAAGCTTTCTTT. Translated: CATSRATAMNTEAFF.

This chain joins TRBV6-1 and TRBJ1-2, with D perhaps TRBD1 (6 bases). V was pared by 6 bases and J by 8 bases, with 10 bases between. The germline CDR1 and CDR2 sequences are MNHNS and SASEGT. The CDR3 runs to 11 residues. CDR3: CASSNREGYTF. DNA of the CDR3: TGTGCCAGCAGCAACAGGGAGGGCTACACCTTC.

This clone showed up just a few times. The gene calls are TRBV4-1 and TRBJ1-5, with unresolved D. This CDR3 contains 17 residues. The V gene's germline CDR1 is MGHRA and CDR2 YSYEKL. V lost 0 bases, J lost 9 bases, and 21 bases lay in between. The CDR3 region has the DNA TGCGCCAGCAGCCAAGATGGGTCGGCAACCCCGTTGTGGCCCCAGCATTTT. This codes for CASSQDGSATPLWPQHF.

The gene calls are TRBV6-5 and TRBJ2-4, with 7 bases that match TRBD2. Per germline, CDR1 MNHEY and CDR2 SVGAGI. The CDR3 has 14 amino acids. J was trimmed by 6 bases and V by 3 bases; bases with no gene match: 5. The CDR3 coding sequence is TGTGCCAGCAGTTATAGAGGGGAGGGAAACATTCAGTACTTC. Its protein product is CASSYRGEGNIQYF.

This clone was seen more than once but under ten times. V and J are TRBV5-1 and TRBJ2-3, with D perhaps matching TRBD1 (6 bases). The CDR3 extends over 15 amino acids. Trimming removed 2 bases from V and 3 bases from J, with 13 bases in between. Germline CDR1 and CDR2: SGHRS and YFSETQ. The CDR3 nucleotides are TGCGCCAGCAGCTTAGGACAGATAAGAACAGATACGCAGTATTTT. It is translated as CASSLGQIRTDTQYF.

V and J are TRBV7-9 and TRBJ2-7, with 7 bases lining up with TRBD1. Germline V CDR1 and CDR2: SEHNR, FQNEAQ (reference sequence). V gave up 4 bases and J gave up 4 bases; unmatched junction bases: 10. This CDR3 has 15 residues. The CDR3 DNA follows: TGTGCCAGCAGCTCTCTGCGACAGGGAAGATACGAGCAGTACTTC. It specifies CASSSLRQGRYEQYF.

The chain combines TRBV28 with TRBJ2-1, with a tentative D call TRBD2 (7 bases). This CDR3 is built from 15 residues. V dropped 3 bases and J dropped 2 bases, with 11 bases sitting between them. The germline V gene has CDR1 MDHEN and CDR2 SYDVKM. CDR3 residues: CASSFSGGTYNEQFF. The CDR3 DNA is TGTGCCAGCAGTTTTTCGGGGGGCACCTACAATGAGCAGTTCTTC.

The chain carries TRBV5-5 and TRBJ1-5; the D is unclear. Looked up from germline, CDR1 is SGHKS and CDR2 is YYEKEE (reference sequence). This CDR3 is built from 14 residues. V dropped 0 bases and J dropped 4 bases, with 8 bases sitting between them. The CDR3 DNA reads as TGTGCCAGCAGCTTGGTTGGAGGGAATCAGCCCCAGCATTTT. Protein sequence: CASSLVGGNQPQHF.

This clone was seen only a few times. The chain uses TRBV28 and TRBJ2-7, with D unclear. Trimming removed 5 bases at V and 5 bases at J, with 10 bases between. The CDR3 runs 12 residues. The germline CDR1 and CDR2 sequences are MDHEN and SYDVKM. CDR3 protein: CASSTTTHEQYF. CDR3 nucleotides: TGTGCCAGCAGTACCACTACGCACGAGCAGTACTTC.

This clone was detected only a few times. V usage is TRBV4-1 and J usage is TRBJ2-2; 11 bases map to TRBD2. This CDR3 has 16 residues. Germline CDR1 reads MGHRA; CDR2 reads YSYEKL. The V and J ends lost 6 bases and 1 base, in that order; junction bases with no gene match: 4. CDR3 sequence: CASRITSGGNTGELFF. DNA of the CDR3: TGCGCCAGCAGAATCACTAGCGGGGGGAACACCGGGGAGCTGTTTTTT.

The chain employs TRBV7-2 and TRBJ2-1; D is undetermined. This CDR3 comprises 13 residues. The V end was cut by 1 base, the J end by 4 bases, with 5 bases between. CDR1 is SGHTA and CDR2 is FQGNSA in the germline V gene. The DNA of the CDR3 is TGTGCCAGCAGCTTAGACTGGTACAATGAGCAGTTCTTC. This sequence encodes CASSLDWYNEQFF.

The J gene is TRBJ2-2, the V gene TRBV21-1; TRBD1, as called in the table, went unchecked against the DNA. TRBV21-1 is deemed a pseudogene. CDR3 length: 14 residues. CDR3 bases: TGTGCCAGCAGCGGCCACCTTCCCCCCGGGGAGCTGTTTTTT. This sequence encodes CASSGHLPPGELFF.

The chain's CDR3 is CASSPMPGNYEQYF. Written as DNA, the CDR3 is TGTGCCAGCAGTCCCATGCCAGGGAATTACGAGCAGTACTTC. The chain has TRBV2 and TRBJ2-7, with D perhaps TRBD1 (5 bases). V lost 5 bases and J lost 4, with 15 bases in between. This CDR3 is 14 amino acids long. Per germline, CDR1 SNHLY and CDR2 FYNNEI.

The rearrangement uses TRBV9 and TRBJ2-3; TRBD2 matches 11 bases. Germline V gives CDR1 SGDLS, CDR2 YYNGEE. V gave up 5 bases and J gave up 4 bases; unmatched junction bases: 6. This CDR3 is 15 amino acids long. CDR3 loop: CASSIAGGPPDTQYF. The CDR3, as DNA: TGTGCCAGCAGTATAGCGGGAGGGCCCCCAGATACGCAGTATTTT.

This chain joins TRBV1 and TRBJ2-3; the table's D call TRBD2 went unverified against the DNA. TRBV1 is annotated as a pseudogene. The CDR3 has 19 amino acids. CDR3 amino acids: CTSSQVSLAGGRVTDTQYF. In nucleotides, the CDR3 is TGCACCAGCAGCCAAGTATCGCTAGCGGGGGGGCGGGTCACAGATACGCAGTATTTT.

This chain uses TRBV7-2 with TRBJ1-4; TRBD1 matches 7 bases. The CDR3 contains 15 residues. Germline values: CDR1 SGHTA, CDR2 FQGNSA. Trimming at V came to 5 bases and at J to 13 bases, leaving 16 bases not matched to a gene. The CDR3, as DNA: TGTGCCAGCAGCCGCCGACAGGGTTGGGAAAAGGGACTGTTTTTT. The encoded protein is CASSRRQGWEKGLFF.

J is TRBJ1-5 and V is TRBV25-1; TRBD1 is a possible D gene (5 bases). V lost 1 base to trimming and J lost 5 bases, with 6 bases between them. Germline CDR1 and CDR2: MGHDK and SYGVNS. The CDR3 extends over 13 amino acids. The DNA for the CDR3 is TGTGCCAGCAGTGAATGGGGGGATCAGCCCCAGCATTTT. It specifies CASSEWGDQPQHF.

V gene TRBV7-7 combines with J gene TRBJ2-5; TRBD1 is a possible D gene (5 bases). CDR3 length: 14 amino acids. Germline CDR1 SSHAT, CDR2 FNYEAQ (reference sequence). V was clipped by 5 bases and J by 6 bases, with 16 bases between them. The CDR3 nucleotides read TGTGCCAGCAGCCAAGATACAGGCTCTCAGACCCAGTACTTC. Its translation is CASSQDTGSQTQYF.

V is TRBV6-1 and J is TRBJ2-3, with 9 positions matching TRBD1. With V trimmed by 8 bases and J by 1 base, 7 bases remained unmatched. CDR3 length: 15 amino acids. The germline V gene encodes CDR1 MNHNS and CDR2 SASEGT. The CDR3 loop reads CASPRTGVGTDTQYF. The CDR3 DNA is TGTGCCAGCCCACGGACAGGGGTGGGCACAGATACGCAGTATTTT.